This T cell receptor (beta chain) was retrieved from a study of Ad26.COV2.S vaccination and SARS-CoV-2 variants (dated by TCRdb to 2020 to 2022). At the level of the whole study: Donors in the vaccine arm were drawn from COV1001, a phase I-IIa trial of Ad26.COV2.S in healthy adults that was multicentre, randomized, double-blind and placebo-controlled. Throughout the experiments and outcome assessment, investigators stayed blinded to trial group allocation. The TCR-sequenced set comprised approximately 30 samples: approximately 19 Ad26.COV2.S vaccine recipients, 5 placebo recipients and 8 SARS-CoV-2 convalescent individuals. Sequencing of the TCRbeta repertoire served to evaluate the specificity and breadth of SARS-CoV-2-reactive T cell receptors following Ad26.COV2.S vaccination. Ad26.COV2.S was administered intramuscularly at a dose of 5x10^10 or 1x10^11 viral particles, either as one shot or as two shots given 56 days apart. Trial participants were randomized into five groups of five, in which low-dose or high-dose Ad26.COV2.S was given once or twice, or placebo was given on both occasions. General conclusions and limits of the study: The study was not powered for comparison of responses between vaccine doses or regimens. Spike-specific TCR breadth was higher in Ad26.COV2.S recipients than in placebo recipients (P = 0.0014). Vaccine and placebo recipients had comparable non-spike TCR breadth, which fits with the vaccine containing only spike. Substantial breadth of spike-specific CD8+ and CD4+ T cell responses was reported after vaccination. It was noted by the authors that total T cell responses may have been underestimated by the TCR breadth and depth analyses.

In light of the paper, this sample's treatment or condition label describes: roughly 18 received Ad26.COV2.S at low or high dose, single or two shots; 5 received placebo; per-sample allocation not given. Repertoires of vaccine and placebo recipients were sequenced from samples collected on day 63 after the first injection. Between 29 July and 7 August 2020, Cohort 1b enrolled 25 adults aged 18-55 years at one site in Boston, USA. Ad26.COV2.S was a replication-incompetent adenovirus type 26 vector expressing a prefusion-stabilized SARS-CoV-2 spike protein from the original Wuhan strain. The immunoSEQ Assay was used to sequence TCRbeta CDR3 regions. After extraction, genomic DNA underwent amplification by bias-controlled multiplex PCR, followed by high-throughput sequencing. The authors' analysis ran thus. To quantify the absolute abundance of each unique TCRbeta CDR3 region, sequences were collapsed and filtered. Usable DNA was measured by amplifying reference genes present in all nucleated cells, and TCRbeta template counts were normalized to that usable DNA to estimate T cell fraction. Repertoire TCRs were annotated as SARS-CoV-2-specific by exact matching of V gene, CDR3 amino acid sequence and J gene to a known reactive TCR set. The reference SARS-CoV-2 TCR set was obtained from MIRA and was filtered for enrichment in COVID-19-positive ImmuneCODE repertoires, whereby public or cross-reactive TCRs were removed. Drawing on the MIRA antigens, annotated TCRs were analysed further at the level of specific ORF or position within ORF. Breadth was defined as the number of annotated unique rearrangements divided by the total number of unique productive rearrangements, and depth was defined as the summed frequency of the annotated unique rearrangements. TCR breadth was compared between groups using two-sided Wilcoxon rank-sum tests. TCRdb re-hosts the immuneACCESS table, in-frame sequences only. Its copies lack some clones; in the studies checked, an unresolved V gene accounts for under half of them, and the cause for the rest is not known. From that table come the V and J calls and clone size; the DNA was used to work out D and trimming. The sample table contains around 340,000 clones; only one count was recorded for around nine tenths of them. The ten largest clones capture around 4.5% of the sample.

Between the V and J ends, shortened by 0 bases and 0 bases respectively, the junction contains 11 bases. Sequences LGHDT (CDR1) and YNNKEL (CDR2) are obtained from the germline V gene (reference sequence). The CDR3 numbers 16 residues from cysteine through phenylalanine. CDR3 DNA is the only sequence kept; it has 48 bases, read in frame from the first base. This clone was found a few times. This receptor's antigen is unknown. No much larger clone exists at a distance of one base, and base qualities are not known. The V gene is TRBV3-1 (or the pseudogene TRBV3-2) and the J gene is TRBJ1-1; tentative D gene TRBD1, with 6 bases matching. This sample comprised peripheral blood, obtained in a trial of Ad26.COV2.S vaccine versus placebo. The clonotype originates from a person between 18 and 65 years old who received the Ad26.COV2.S COVID-19 vaccine or a placebo. The encoded CDR3 is CASSQDGGAVNTEAFF. The DNA reads as follows: TGTGCCAGCAGCCAAGATGGGGGGGCAGTGAACACTGAAGCTTTCTTT.